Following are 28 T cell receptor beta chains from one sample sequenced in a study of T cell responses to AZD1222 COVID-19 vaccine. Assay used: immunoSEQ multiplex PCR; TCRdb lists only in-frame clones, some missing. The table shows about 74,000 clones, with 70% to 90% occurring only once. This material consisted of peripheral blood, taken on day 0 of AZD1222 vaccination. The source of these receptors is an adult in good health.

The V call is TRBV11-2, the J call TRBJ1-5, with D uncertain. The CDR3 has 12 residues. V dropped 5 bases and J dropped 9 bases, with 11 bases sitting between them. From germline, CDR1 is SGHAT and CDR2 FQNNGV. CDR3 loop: CASSPNLGPQHF. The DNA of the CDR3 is TGTGCCAGCAGCCCCAACCTAGGGCCCCAGCATTTT.

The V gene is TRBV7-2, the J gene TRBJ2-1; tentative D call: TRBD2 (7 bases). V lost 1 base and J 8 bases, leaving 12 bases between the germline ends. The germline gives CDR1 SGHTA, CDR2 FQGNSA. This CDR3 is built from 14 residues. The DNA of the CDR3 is TGTGCCAGCAGCTTAGACGGGGGGCGGGATGAGCAGTTCTTC. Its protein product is CASSLDGGRDEQFF.

CDR3 protein: CASRRTGGRGYTF. The DNA of the CDR3 is TGTGCCAGCAGGAGGACAGGGGGCCGTGGCTACACCTTC. This sequence joins TRBV14 and TRBJ1-2; 11 nucleotides align to TRBD1. Trimming at V came to 6 bases and at J to 7 bases, leaving 4 bases not matched to a gene. Germline loops: CDR1 SGHDN, CDR2 FVKESK. The CDR3 is 13 residues long.

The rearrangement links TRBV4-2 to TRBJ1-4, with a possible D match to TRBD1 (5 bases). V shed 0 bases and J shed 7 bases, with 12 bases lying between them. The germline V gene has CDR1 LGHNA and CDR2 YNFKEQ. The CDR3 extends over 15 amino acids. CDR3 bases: TGTGCCAGCAGCCAAGATCGCCAGGGCGGTGAAAAACTGTTTTTT. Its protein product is CASSQDRQGGEKLFF.

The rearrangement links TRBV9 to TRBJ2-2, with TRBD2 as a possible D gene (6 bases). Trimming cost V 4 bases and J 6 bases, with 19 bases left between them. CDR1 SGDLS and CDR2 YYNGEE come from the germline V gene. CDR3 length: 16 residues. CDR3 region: CASSPHRDSRAGELFF. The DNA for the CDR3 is TGTGCCAGCAGCCCGCACCGGGACTCCCGTGCCGGGGAGCTGTTTTTT.

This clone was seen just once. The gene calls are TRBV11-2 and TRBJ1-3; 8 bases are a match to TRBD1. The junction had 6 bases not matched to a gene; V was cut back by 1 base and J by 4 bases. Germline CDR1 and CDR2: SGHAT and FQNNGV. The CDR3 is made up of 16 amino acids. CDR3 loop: CASSLGTGSTGNTIYF. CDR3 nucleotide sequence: TGTGCCAGCAGCTTAGGGACAGGGTCCACAGGAAACACCATATATTTT.

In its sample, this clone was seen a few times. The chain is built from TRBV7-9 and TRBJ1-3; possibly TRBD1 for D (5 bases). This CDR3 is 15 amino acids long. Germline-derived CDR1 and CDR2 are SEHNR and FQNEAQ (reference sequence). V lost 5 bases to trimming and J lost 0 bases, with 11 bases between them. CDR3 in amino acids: CASSLRGDSGNTIYF. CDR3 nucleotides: TGTGCCAGCAGCCTTAGGGGTGACTCTGGAAACACCATATATTTT.

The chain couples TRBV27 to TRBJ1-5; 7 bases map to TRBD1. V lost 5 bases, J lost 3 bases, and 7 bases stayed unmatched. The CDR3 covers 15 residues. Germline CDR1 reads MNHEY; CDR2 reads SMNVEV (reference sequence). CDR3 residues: CASSPRGLSNQPQHF. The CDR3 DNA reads TGTGCCAGCAGTCCCAGGGGGTTGTCCAATCAGCCCCAGCATTTT.

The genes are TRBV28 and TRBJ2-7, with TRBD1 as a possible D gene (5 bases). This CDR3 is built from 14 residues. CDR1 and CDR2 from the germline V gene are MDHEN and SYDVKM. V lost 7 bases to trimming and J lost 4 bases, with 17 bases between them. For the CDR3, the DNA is TGTGCCAGCAAAGCAGGGTCCTTTAGTTACGAGCAGTACTTC. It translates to CASKAGSFSYEQYF.

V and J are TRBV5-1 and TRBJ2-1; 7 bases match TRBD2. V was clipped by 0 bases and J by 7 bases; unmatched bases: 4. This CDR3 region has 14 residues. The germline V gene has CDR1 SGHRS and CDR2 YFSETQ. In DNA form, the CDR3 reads TGCGCCAGCAGCTTGGGCTGGGGAGGGAATGAGCAGTTCTTC. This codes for CASSLGWGGNEQFF. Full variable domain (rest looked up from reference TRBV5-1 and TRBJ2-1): KAGVTQTPRYLIKTRGQQVTLSCSPISGHRSVSWYQQTPGQGLQFLFEYFSETQRNKGNFPGRFSGRQFSNSRSEMNVSTLELGDSALYLCASSLGWGGNEQFFGPGTRLTVL.

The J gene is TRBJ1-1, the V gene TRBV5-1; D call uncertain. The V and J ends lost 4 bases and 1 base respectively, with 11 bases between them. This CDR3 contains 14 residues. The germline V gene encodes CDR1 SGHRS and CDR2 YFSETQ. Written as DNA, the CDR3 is TGCGCCAGCAGCCTTTCAGGAGGGAACACTGAAGCTTTCTTT. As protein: CASSLSGGNTEAFF.

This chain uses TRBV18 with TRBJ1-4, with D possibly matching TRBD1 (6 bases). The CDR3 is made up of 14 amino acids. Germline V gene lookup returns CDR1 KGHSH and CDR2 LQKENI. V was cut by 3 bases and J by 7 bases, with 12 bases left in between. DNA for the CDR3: TGTGCCAGCTCACCGGACAGTGAAATTGAAAAACTGTTTTTT. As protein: CASSPDSEIEKLFF.

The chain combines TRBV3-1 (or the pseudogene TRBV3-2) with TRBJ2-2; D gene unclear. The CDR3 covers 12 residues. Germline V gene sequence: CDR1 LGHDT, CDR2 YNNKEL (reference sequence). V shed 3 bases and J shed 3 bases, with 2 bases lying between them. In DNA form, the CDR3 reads TGTGCCAGCAGCCATTACACCGGGGAGCTGTTTTTT. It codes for CASSHYTGELFF.

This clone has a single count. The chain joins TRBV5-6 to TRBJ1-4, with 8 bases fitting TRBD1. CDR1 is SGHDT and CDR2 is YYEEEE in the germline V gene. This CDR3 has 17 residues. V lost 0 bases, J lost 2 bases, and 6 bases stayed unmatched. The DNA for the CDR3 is TGTGCCAGCAGCTTGGCACGACAGGGGCTCACTAATGAAAAACTGTTTTTT. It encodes CASSLARQGLTNEKLFF.

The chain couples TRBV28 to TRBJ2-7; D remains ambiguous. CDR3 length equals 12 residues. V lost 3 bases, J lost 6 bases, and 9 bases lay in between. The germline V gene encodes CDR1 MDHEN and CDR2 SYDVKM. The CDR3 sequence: CASSLGAFEQYF. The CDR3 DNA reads TGTGCCAGCAGTTTGGGCGCCTTCGAGCAGTACTTC.

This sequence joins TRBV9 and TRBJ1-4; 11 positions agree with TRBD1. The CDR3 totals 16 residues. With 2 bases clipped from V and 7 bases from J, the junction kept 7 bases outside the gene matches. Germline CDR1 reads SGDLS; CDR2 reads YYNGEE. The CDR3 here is CASSVGTGGYGEKLFF. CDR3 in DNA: TGTGCCAGCAGCGTGGGGACAGGGGGATATGGTGAAAAACTGTTTTTT.

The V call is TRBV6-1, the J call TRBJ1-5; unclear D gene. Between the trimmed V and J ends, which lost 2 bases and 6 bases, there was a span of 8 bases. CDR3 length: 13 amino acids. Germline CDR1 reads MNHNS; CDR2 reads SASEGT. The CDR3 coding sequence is TGTGCCAGCAGTGAACTCGGGGTTCAGCCCCAGCATTTT. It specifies CASSELGVQPQHF.

DNA for the CDR3: TGTGCCAGCAGCCTAGTTACCGGGACAGGGCGAGCTTTCTTT. This gives the protein CASSLVTGTGRAFF. This sequence joins TRBV13 and TRBJ1-1; 9 bases fit TRBD1. This CDR3 is 14 amino acids long. Germline CDR1 PRHDT, CDR2 FYEKMQ (reference sequence). J gave up 10 bases and V 5 bases, and 11 bases lay outside the gene matches.

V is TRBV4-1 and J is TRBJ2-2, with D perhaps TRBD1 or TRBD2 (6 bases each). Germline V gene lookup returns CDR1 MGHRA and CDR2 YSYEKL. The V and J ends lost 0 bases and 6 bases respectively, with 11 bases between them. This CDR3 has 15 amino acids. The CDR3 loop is CASSQDPGASGELFF. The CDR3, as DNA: TGCGCCAGCAGCCAAGACCCGGGGGCGTCCGGGGAGCTGTTTTTT.

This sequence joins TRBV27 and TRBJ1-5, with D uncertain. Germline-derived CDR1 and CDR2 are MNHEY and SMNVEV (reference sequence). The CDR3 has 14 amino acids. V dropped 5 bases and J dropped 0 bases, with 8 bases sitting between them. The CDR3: CASSLEYSNQPQHF. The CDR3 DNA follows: TGTGCCAGCAGTCTCGAATATAGCAATCAGCCCCAGCATTTT.

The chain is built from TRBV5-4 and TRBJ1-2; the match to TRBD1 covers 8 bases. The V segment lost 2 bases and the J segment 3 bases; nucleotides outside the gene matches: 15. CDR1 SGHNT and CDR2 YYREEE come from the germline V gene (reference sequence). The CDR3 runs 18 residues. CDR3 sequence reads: CASSFIATGALGYYGYTF. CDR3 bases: TGTGCCAGCAGCTTCATTGCGACAGGGGCCTTGGGGTACTATGGCTACACCTTC.

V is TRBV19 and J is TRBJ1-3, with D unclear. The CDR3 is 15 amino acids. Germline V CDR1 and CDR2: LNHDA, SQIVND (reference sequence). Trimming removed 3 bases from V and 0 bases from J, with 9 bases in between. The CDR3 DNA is TGTGCCAGTAGTATGGCGGGGAGCTCTGGAAACACCATATATTTT. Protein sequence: CASSMAGSSGNTIYF.

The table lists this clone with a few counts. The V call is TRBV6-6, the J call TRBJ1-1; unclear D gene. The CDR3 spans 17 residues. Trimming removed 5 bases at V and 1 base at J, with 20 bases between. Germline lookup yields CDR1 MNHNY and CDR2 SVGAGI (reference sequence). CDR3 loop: CASSRALLPPGNTEAFF. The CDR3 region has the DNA TGTGCCAGCAGTCGGGCCCTACTGCCGCCTGGGAACACTGAAGCTTTCTTT.

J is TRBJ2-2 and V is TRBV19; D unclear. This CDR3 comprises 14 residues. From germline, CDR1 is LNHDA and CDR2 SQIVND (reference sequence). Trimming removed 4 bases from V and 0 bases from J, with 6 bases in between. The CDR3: CASSTDANTGELFF. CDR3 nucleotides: TGTGCCAGTAGTACGGATGCGAACACCGGGGAGCTGTTTTTT.

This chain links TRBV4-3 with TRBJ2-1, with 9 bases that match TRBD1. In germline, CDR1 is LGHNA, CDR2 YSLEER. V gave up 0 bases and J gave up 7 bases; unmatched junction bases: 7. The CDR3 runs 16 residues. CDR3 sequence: CASSQDGSGTGNEQFF. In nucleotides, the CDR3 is TGCGCCAGCAGCCAAGATGGAAGCGGGACAGGGAATGAGCAGTTCTTC.

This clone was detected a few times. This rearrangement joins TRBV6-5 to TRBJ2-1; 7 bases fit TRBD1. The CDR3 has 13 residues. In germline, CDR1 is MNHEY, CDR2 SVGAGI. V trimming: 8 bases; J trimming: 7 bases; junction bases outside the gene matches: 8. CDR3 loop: CASHEGGGNEQFF. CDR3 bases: TGTGCCAGCCACGAAGGGGGCGGGAATGAGCAGTTCTTC.

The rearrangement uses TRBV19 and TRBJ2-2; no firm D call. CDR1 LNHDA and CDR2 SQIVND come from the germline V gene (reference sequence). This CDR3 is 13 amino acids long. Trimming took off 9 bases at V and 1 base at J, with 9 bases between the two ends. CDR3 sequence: CASPDVNTGELFF. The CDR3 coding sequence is TGTGCCAGCCCAGACGTGAACACCGGGGAGCTGTTTTTT.

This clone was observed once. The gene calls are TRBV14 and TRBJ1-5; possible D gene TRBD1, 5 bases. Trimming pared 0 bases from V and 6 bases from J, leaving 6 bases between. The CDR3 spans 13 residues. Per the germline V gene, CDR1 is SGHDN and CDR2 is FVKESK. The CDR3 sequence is CASSQDGAQPQHF. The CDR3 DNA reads TGTGCCAGCAGCCAAGATGGGGCTCAGCCCCAGCATTTT.